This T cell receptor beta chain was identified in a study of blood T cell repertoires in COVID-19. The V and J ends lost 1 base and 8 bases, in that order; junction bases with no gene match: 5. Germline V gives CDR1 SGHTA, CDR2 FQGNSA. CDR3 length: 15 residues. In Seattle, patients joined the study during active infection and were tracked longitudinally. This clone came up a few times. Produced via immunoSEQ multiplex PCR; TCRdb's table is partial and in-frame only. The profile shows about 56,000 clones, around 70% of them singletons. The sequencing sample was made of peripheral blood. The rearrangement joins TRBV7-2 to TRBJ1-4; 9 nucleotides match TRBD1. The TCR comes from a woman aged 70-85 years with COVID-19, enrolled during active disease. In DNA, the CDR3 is TGTGCCAGCAGCTTAGGGGACAGGGAGGGGGAAAAACTGTTTTTT. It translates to CASSLGDREGEKLFF.